The clone carrying this T cell receptor (beta chain) was seen once. Its target is unknown. Profiled with immunoSEQ multiplex PCR; TCRdb holds only in-frame clones, not every one. The repertoire holds about 100,000 clones, with under 95% as singletons. Autoimmune disease history or systemic immunosuppression meant exclusion. This sample stems from a study of OX40 agonist ivuxolimab in advanced cancers. Study overall: Partial responses were recorded for three patients, including one with hepatocellular carcinoma and two with cutaneous melanoma. Study-wide results and limits: Some of the nonresponding patients also showed low levels of normalized T-cell clonal expansion. The antigen specificity of the peripheral T cells (those that were expanded) was not determined.

Between the trimmed V and J ends, which lost 0 bases and 7 bases, there was a span of 19 bases. Germline CDR1 is LNHDA and CDR2 is SQIVND (reference sequence). The CDR3 is 17 residues long. The specimen comprised CD4+ or CD8+ T cells sorted from blood, sampled in a trial of the OX40 agonist ivuxolimab. The clonotype originates from an adult with an advanced solid tumor such as melanoma, head and neck, liver or kidney cancer. The genes are TRBV19 and TRBJ1-5; D may be TRBD1 (5 bases). The CDR3 reads CASSIDSAGPKEQPQHF. The CDR3 bases are TGTGCCAGTAGTATAGATTCAGCAGGGCCCAAGGAGCAGCCCCAGCATTTT. The entire variable domain, with the rest obtained from reference TRBV19 and TRBJ1-5, is as follows: DGGITQSPKYLFRKEGQNVTLSCEQNLNHDAMYWYRQDPGQGLRLIYYSQIVNDFQKGDIAEGYSVSREKKESFPLTVTSAQKNPTAFYLCASSIDSAGPKEQPQHFGDGTRLSIL.